These 20 T cell receptor beta chains came from one sample sequenced in a study of vaccination and CD4 T cells after COVID-19. Antigens of these TCRs are unknown. Oncomine TCR Beta short-read sequencing was applied to DNA from cultured CD4+ T cells. Each CDR3 protein gets one entry after TCRdb re-called the PCR reads with MiXCR. The sample records about 14,000 distinct CDR3 sequences, just under 80% being singletons. Treatment noted: roughly ten-day PBMC culture with coronavirus spike peptide pools or control peptides (ViraFEST assay). The source material was CD4+ T cells from blood, cultured in vitro, sampled after SARS-CoV-2 vaccination. The receptors derive from a human donor who received a COVID-19 vaccine.

J is TRBJ2-5 and V is TRBV15, with TRBD2 matching 7 bases. Germline loops: CDR1 LNHNV, CDR2 YYDKDF (reference sequence). CDR3 length: 15 amino acids. The ends lost 6 bases at V and 4 bases at J; junction bases unmatched: 11. The CDR3 spells CATRTRRGTVETQYF. The DNA for the CDR3 is TGTGCCACCAGAACCCGGCGGGGGACGGTAGAGACCCAGTACTTC.

V and J are TRBV10-1 and TRBJ1-2; no clear D. Germline CDR1 is WNHNN and CDR2 is SYGVQD (reference sequence). The germline V and J ends were trimmed by 2 bases and 1 base, with 2 bases remaining between them. The CDR3 runs 12 residues. CDR3 in amino acids: CASSEGNYGYTF. CDR3 sequence (DNA): TGCGCCAGCAGTGAGGGTAACTATGGCTACACCTTC.

This chain joins TRBV7-6 and TRBJ2-3; tentatively, D is TRBD1 or TRBD2 (5 bases each). There are 16 residues in the CDR3. V gave up 6 bases and J gave up 4 bases, with 20 bases separating them. Looked up from germline, CDR1 is SGHVS and CDR2 is FNYEAQ. In DNA, the CDR3 is TGTGCCAGCAGTCATGGGGCCAGGGCCGGGGCAGATACGCAGTATTTT. Translating it yields CASSHGARAGADTQYF. Supplemented by reference TRBV7-6 and TRBJ2-3, the full variable domain reads GAGVSQSPRYKVTKRGQDVALRCDPISGHVSLYWYRQALGQGPEFLTYFNYEAQQDKSGLPNDRFSAERPEGSISTLTIQRTEQRDSAMYRCASSHGARAGADTQYFGPGTRLTVL.

V and J are TRBV21-1 and TRBJ2-2; TRBD1, the table's D call, lacks a check against the DNA. TRBV21-1 is given as a pseudogene. The CDR3 length is 20 residues. The CDR3 DNA sequence: TGTGCCAGCAGCATGGCCGGCCCGAGGGGACAGGGGGCGAAGGGCGGGGAGCTGTTTTTT. Protein sequence: CASSMAGPRGQGAKGGELFF.

The rearrangement uses TRBV19 and TRBJ2-7, with D perhaps TRBD1 (6 bases). CDR1 is LNHDA, CDR2 SQIVND, per germline (reference sequence). Trimming took 5 bases from V and 4 from J, leaving 15 bases between them. The CDR3 spans 14 residues. The CDR3 nucleotides read TGTGCCAGTAGTCAAGGACAGCGTGTATACGAGCAGTACTTC. Translated: CASSQGQRVYEQYF. The variable domain in full, completed from reference TRBV19 and TRBJ2-7, reads DGGITQSPKYLFRKEGQNVTLSCEQNLNHDAMYWYRQDPGQGLRLIYYSQIVNDFQKGDIAEGYSVSREKKESFPLTVTSAQKNPTAFYLCASSQGQRVYEQYFGPGTRLTVT.

The count of this clonotype is one. The DNA for the CDR3 is TGCAGCGTTTCTTGGGGAGAGAACACTGAAGCTTTCTTT. Protein: CSVSWGENTEAFF. The chain has TRBV20-1 and TRBJ1-1; no clear D gene. Germline values: CDR1 DFQATT, CDR2 SNEGSKA (reference sequence). The CDR3 runs 13 residues.

J is TRBJ1-1 and V is TRBV6-1; the D gene is possibly TRBD1 (6 bases). The V and J ends lost 6 bases and 10 bases respectively, with 21 bases between them. The V gene's germline CDR1 is MNHNS and CDR2 SASEGT. CDR3 length: 14 residues. CDR3: CASSSTLLTGIAFF. The DNA for the CDR3 is TGTGCCAGCAGCTCAACCTTACTAACAGGGATAGCTTTCTTT.

The V call is TRBV14, the J call TRBJ1-2; unclear D gene. The CDR3 is 13 residues long. The germline V gene encodes CDR1 SGHDN and CDR2 FVKESK. Deletions cut 0 bases from V and 8 bases from J, with 10 bases between. The DNA for the CDR3 is TGTGCCAGCAGCCAAGATAACGTAGGGGGCTACACCTTC. Its protein product is CASSQDNVGGYTF.

The genes are TRBV7-2 and TRBJ1-4, with D possibly being TRBD1 (5 bases). Germline-derived CDR1 and CDR2 are SGHTA and FQGNSA. The germline V and J ends were trimmed by 5 bases and 8 bases, with 15 bases remaining between them. There are 14 residues in the CDR3. CDR3 nucleotides: TGTGCCAGCAGCCCAGGCGAGGGGAGGGAAAAACTGTTTTTT. Amino acids: CASSPGEGREKLFF.

The chain carries TRBV20-1 and TRBJ1-1; 7 nucleotides line up with TRBD1. CDR3 length equals 13 residues. Germline trimming cut 6 bases from V and 0 bases from J; bases unmatched to any gene: 4. Germline assignment: CDR1 DFQATT and CDR2 SNEGSKA (reference sequence). CDR3 amino acids: CSAMGQMNTEAFF. The DNA of the CDR3 is TGCAGTGCCATGGGACAGATGAACACTGAAGCTTTCTTT.

Written as DNA, the CDR3 is TGTGCCACCAGCAGAGGGGGGGGTATCATGACCGGGGAGCTGTTTTTT. It specifies CATSRGGGIMTGELFF. The J gene is TRBJ2-2, the V gene TRBV15; 7 nucleotides line up with TRBD2. Germline-derived CDR1 and CDR2 are LNHNV and YYDKDF (reference sequence). CDR3 length equals 16 residues. V lost 1 base to trimming and J lost 5 bases; unmatched junction nucleotides: 7.

The rearrangement uses TRBV30 and TRBJ1-5; D gene ambiguous. From germline, CDR1 is GTSNPN and CDR2 SVGIG (reference sequence). This CDR3 comprises 13 residues. V was trimmed by 0 bases and J by 4 bases, leaving 7 bases between them. For the CDR3, the DNA is TGTGCCTGGAGTGTACATGGAAATCAGCCCCAGCATTTT. Amino acid sequence: CAWSVHGNQPQHF.

The genes are TRBV12-3 or TRBV12-4 and TRBJ1-5, with D possibly TRBD1 on 5 matching bases. V was cut by 2 bases and J by 4 bases, with 12 bases left in between. The length of the CDR3 is 15 residues. The DNA of the CDR3 is TGTGCCAGCAGTTTATGGGGCGAGGGAAATCAGCCCCAGCATTTT. It codes for CASSLWGEGNQPQHF.

The V gene is TRBV20-1, the J gene TRBJ1-1, with 12 bases matching TRBD1. The CDR3 loop spans 14 amino acids. After removal of 0 bases from V and 6 bases from J, the junction contained 2 bases not matched to a gene. Germline V gene data show CDR1 as DFQATT and CDR2 as SNEGSKA (reference sequence). The chain's CDR3 is CSARDGTGGPEAFF. The CDR3 nucleotides read TGCAGTGCTAGAGATGGGACAGGGGGCCCTGAAGCTTTCTTT.

This clonotype ranks as medium-sized. The chain links TRBV20-1 to TRBJ1-5; weak D call: TRBD1 (5 bases). The germline CDR1 and CDR2 sequences are DFQATT and SNEGSKA (reference sequence). CDR3 length equals 15 residues. Trimming pared 0 bases from V and 7 bases from J, leaving 16 bases between. CDR3 region: CSARDGAREGQPQHF. CDR3 DNA sequence: TGCAGTGCTAGAGATGGAGCCAGGGAAGGACAGCCCCAGCATTTT.

The rearrangement links TRBV21-1 to TRBJ2-2; TRBD1, the D gene given by the table, was not confirmed from the DNA. TRBV21-1 is labeled a pseudogene. The CDR3 runs to 17 residues. CDR3 loop: CASSKEGDRADTGELFF. CDR3 DNA sequence: TGTGCCAGCAGCAAAGAGGGAGACAGGGCTGACACCGGGGAGCTGTTTTTT.

This chain connects TRBV20-1 to TRBJ2-1, with a weak D call TRBD2 (6 bases). The V gene lost 7 bases and the J gene lost 3 bases, with 13 bases spanning the gap. Germline V gene sequence: CDR1 DFQATT, CDR2 SNEGSKA (reference sequence). The CDR3 covers 13 residues. CDR3 protein: CSVLRGSYNEQFF. The CDR3 coding sequence is TGCAGTGTCCTACGGGGGAGCTACAATGAGCAGTTCTTC.

The V call is TRBV6-1, the J call TRBJ1-4; TRBD1 agrees at 12 bases. Germline values: CDR1 MNHNS, CDR2 SASEGT. The CDR3 consists of 15 residues. Germline trimming cut 6 bases from V and 11 bases from J; bases unmatched to any gene: 10. CDR3 nucleotide sequence: TGTGCCAGCAGACCCAACCGGGACAGGGGGCGGAAACTGTTTTTT. Its protein product is CASRPNRDRGRKLFF.

This clonotype came up once. The genes are TRBV4-1 and TRBJ2-1; 15 bases fit TRBD2. The CDR3 sequence is 16 residues long. Trimming removed 4 bases from V and 6 bases from J; junction bases left unmatched: 4. Germline loops: CDR1 MGHRA, CDR2 YSYEKL. CDR3 sequence (DNA): TGCGCCAGCAGCCGGACTAGCGGGGGGGCCATCAATGAGCAGTTCTTC. As protein: CASSRTSGGAINEQFF.

The chain links TRBV7-3 to TRBJ1-2; the D is unclear. Germline-derived CDR1 and CDR2 are SGHTA and FQGTGA. This CDR3 has 13 amino acids. Trimming stripped 5 bases from V and 7 bases from J, with 14 bases between. CDR3 bases: TGTGCCAGCAGCCTATATTTCAAGGCTGGCTACACCTTC. It yields the protein CASSLYFKAGYTF.